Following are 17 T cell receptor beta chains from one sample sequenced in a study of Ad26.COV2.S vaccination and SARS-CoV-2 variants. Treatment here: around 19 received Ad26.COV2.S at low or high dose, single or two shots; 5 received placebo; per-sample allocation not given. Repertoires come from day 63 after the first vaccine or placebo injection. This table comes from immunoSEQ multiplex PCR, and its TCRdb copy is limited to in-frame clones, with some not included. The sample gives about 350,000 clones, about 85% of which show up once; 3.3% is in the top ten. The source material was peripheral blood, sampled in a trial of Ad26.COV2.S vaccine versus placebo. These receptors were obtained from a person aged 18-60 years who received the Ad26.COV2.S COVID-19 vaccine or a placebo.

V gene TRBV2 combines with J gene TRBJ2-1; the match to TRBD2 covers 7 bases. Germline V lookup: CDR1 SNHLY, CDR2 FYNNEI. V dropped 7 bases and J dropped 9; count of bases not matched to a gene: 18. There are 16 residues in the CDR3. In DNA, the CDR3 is TGTGCCAGCACCCTCAGACGGACGGGAGGATTTGGTGAGCAGTTCTTC. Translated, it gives CASTLRRTGGFGEQFF. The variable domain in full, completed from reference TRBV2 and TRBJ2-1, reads EPEVTQTPSHQVTQMGQEVILRCVPISNHLYFYWYRQILGQKVEFLVSFYNNEISEKSEIFDDQFSVERPDGSNFTLKIRSTKLEDSAMYFCASTLRRTGGFGEQFFGPGTRLTVL.

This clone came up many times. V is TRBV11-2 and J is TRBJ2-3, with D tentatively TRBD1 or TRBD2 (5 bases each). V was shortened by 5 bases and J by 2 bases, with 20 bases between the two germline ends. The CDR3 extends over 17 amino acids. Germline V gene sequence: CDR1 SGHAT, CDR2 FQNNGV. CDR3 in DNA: TGTGCCAGCAGCCTCCGCCGCGGAGGACACCCCACAGATACGCAGTATTTT. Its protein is CASSLRRGGHPTDTQYF.

The CDR3: CASSSDRADEKLFF. As DNA, the CDR3 is TGTGCCAGCAGCTCCGACAGGGCTGATGAAAAACTGTTTTTT. The chain is built from TRBV5-4 and TRBJ1-4; TRBD1 matches at 7 bases. The germline CDR1 and CDR2 sequences are SGHNT and YYREEE (reference sequence). This CDR3 comprises 14 residues. J was trimmed by 6 bases and V by 3 bases; bases with no gene match: 5.

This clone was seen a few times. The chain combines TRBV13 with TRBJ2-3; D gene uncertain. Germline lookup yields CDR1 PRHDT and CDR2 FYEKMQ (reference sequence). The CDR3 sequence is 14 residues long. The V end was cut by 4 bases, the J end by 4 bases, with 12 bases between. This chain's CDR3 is CASSSLYGADTQYF. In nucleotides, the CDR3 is TGTGCCAGCAGCTCCCTTTATGGGGCAGATACGCAGTATTTT.

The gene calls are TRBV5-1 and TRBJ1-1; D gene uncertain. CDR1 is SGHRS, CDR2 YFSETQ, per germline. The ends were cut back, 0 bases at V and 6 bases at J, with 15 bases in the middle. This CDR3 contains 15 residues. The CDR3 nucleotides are TGCGCCAGCAGCTTGGTTTGGGCAGAGGGTTCTGAAGCTTTCTTT. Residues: CASSLVWAEGSEAFF.

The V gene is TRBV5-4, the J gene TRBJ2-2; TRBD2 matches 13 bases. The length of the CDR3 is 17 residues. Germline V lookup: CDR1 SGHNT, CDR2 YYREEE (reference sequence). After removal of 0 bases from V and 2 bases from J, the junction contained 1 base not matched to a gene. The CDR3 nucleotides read TGTGCCAGCAGCTTGGGACTAGCGGGGGGAAACACCGGGGAGCTGTTTTTT. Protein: CASSLGLAGGNTGELFF. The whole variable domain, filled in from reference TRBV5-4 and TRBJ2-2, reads ETGVTQSPTHLIKTRGQQVTLRCSSQSGHNTVSWYQQALGQGPQFIFQYYREEENGRGNFPPRFSGLQFPNYSSELNVNALELDDSALYLCASSLGLAGGNTGELFFGEGSRLTVL.

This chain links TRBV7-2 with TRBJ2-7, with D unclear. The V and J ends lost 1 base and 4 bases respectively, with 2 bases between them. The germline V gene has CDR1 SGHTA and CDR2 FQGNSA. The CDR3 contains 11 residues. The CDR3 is CASSLVYEQYF. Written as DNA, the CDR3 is TGTGCCAGCAGCTTAGTGTACGAGCAGTACTTC.

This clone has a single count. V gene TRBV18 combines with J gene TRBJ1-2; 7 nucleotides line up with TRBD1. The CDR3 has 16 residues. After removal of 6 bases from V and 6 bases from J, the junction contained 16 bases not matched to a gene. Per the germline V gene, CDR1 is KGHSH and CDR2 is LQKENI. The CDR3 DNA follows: TGTGCCAGCTCGGGAAGACAGGGTAGTCAAGTTGATGGCTACACCTTC. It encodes CASSGRQGSQVDGYTF.

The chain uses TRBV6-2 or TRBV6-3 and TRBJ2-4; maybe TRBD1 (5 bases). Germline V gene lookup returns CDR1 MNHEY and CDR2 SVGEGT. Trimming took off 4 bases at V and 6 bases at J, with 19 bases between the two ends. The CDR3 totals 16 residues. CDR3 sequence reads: CASSCLKQAILNIQYF. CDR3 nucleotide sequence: TGTGCCAGCAGTTGTCTGAAACAGGCTATCCTAAACATTCAGTACTTC.

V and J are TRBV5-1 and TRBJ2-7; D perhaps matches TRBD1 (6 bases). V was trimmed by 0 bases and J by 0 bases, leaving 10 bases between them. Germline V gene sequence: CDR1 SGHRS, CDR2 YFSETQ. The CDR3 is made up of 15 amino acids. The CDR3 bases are TGCGCCAGCAGCTTGGCAAGGGGGAGCTCCTACGAGCAGTACTTC. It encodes CASSLARGSSYEQYF. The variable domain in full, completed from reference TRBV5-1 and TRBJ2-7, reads KAGVTQTPRYLIKTRGQQVTLSCSPISGHRSVSWYQQTPGQGLQFLFEYFSETQRNKGNFPGRFSGRQFSNSRSEMNVSTLELGDSALYLCASSLARGSSYEQYFGPGTRLTVT.

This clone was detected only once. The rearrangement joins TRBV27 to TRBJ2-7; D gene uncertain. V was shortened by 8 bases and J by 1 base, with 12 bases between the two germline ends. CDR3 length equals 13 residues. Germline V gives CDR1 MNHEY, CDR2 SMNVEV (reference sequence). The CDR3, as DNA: TGTGCCAGCCGCTTGAGCCAATCCTACGAGCAGTACTTC. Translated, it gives CASRLSQSYEQYF.

For the CDR3, the DNA is TGCGCCAGCAGCTTTGATCGCGAGCAGTACTTC. Translation gives CASSFDREQYF. The chain couples TRBV5-1 to TRBJ2-7; D gene uncertain. Germline assignment: CDR1 SGHRS and CDR2 YFSETQ. Trimming took off 2 bases at V and 6 bases at J, with 6 bases between the two ends. This CDR3 contains 11 residues.

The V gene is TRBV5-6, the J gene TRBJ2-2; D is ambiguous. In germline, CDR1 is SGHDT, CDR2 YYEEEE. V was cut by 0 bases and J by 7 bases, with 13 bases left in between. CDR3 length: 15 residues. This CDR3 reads CASSLAPTTGGELFF. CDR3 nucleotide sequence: TGTGCCAGCAGCTTGGCCCCGACAACGGGCGGGGAGCTGTTTTTT. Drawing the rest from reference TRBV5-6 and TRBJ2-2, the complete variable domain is DAGVTQSPTHLIKTRGQQVTLRCSPKSGHDTVSWYQQALGQGPQFIFQYYEEEERQRGNFPDRFSGHQFPNYSSELNVNALLLGDSALYLCASSLAPTTGGELFFGEGSRLTVL.

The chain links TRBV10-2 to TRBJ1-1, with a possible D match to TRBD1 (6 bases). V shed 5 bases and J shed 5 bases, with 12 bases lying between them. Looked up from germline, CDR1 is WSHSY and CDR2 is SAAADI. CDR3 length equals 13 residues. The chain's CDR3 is CASSPQGMTEAFF. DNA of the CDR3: TGCGCCAGCAGTCCACAGGGTATGACTGAAGCTTTCTTT.

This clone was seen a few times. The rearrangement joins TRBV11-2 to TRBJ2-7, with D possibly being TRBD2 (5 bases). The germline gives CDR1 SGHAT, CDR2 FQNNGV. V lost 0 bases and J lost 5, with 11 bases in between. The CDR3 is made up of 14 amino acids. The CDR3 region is CASSLEEGRHEQYF. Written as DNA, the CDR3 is TGTGCCAGCAGCTTAGAAGAGGGTAGGCACGAGCAGTACTTC.

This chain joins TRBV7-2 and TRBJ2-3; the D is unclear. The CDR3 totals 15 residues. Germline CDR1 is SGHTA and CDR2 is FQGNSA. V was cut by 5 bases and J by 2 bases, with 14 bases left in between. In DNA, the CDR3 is TGTGCCAGCAGCCTGGACGCGAAAATCACAGATACGCAGTATTTT. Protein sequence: CASSLDAKITDTQYF.

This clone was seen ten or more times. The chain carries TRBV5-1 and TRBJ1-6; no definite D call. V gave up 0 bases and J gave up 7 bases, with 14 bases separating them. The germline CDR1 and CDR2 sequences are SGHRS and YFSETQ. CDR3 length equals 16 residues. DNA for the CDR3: TGCGCCAGCAGCTTGGGGTTCCGGCAAGGCAATTCACCCCTCCACTTT. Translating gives CASSLGFRQGNSPLHF.